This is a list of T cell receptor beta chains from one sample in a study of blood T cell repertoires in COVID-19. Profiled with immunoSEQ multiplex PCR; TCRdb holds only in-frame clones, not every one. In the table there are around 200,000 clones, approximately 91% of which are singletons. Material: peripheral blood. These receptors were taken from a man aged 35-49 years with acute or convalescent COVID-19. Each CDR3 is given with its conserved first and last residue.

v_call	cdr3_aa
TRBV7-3	CASSTRQGGEAFF
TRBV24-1	CATSDGRDYGYTF
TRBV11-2	CASSSTGHGFF
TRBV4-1	CASSQAGDSLTGGYTF
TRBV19	CASTPGSYNSPLHF
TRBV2	CASSESVNTEAFF
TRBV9	CASSPRGAGTYTDTQYF
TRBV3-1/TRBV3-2	CASSQAGTKHTQYF
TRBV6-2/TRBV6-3	CASSYGQGGGYTF
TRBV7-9	CASSSLKGQGSLNTGELFF
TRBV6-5	CASSYTGLNTEAFF
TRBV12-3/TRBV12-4	CASSKQPTSPLHF
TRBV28	CAAKTGGNEKLFF
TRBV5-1	CASSPSTGGPQPQHF
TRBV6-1	CASRKLAGGPYEQYF
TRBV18	CASSPSLAGVTEQFF
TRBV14	CASSQFRLNRGRNEQFF
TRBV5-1	CASSLVSGFHTEAFF
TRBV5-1	CASSMSGGAYEQYF
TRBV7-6	CASSSVGQGTMSYGYTF
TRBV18	CASSPVIDPSSGNTIYF
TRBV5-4	CASSPMTGNTEAFF
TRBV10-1	CASRAGGSYNEQFF
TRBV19	CASSYGTVGNQPQHF
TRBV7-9	CASSSGTSGGADTQYF
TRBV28	CASSRTGGSANEQFF
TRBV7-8	CASSLGQRGGGYTF
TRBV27	CASSFRGYGAPLHF
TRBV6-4	CASSERGAGLDTQYF
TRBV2	CASSEAIRGGYTF
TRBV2	CASSDSYSLNTDTQYF
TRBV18	CASSPSGDSGEQYF
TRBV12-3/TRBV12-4	CASSLGMRETQYF
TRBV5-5	CASSLISGHQETQYF
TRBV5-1	CASSPRQGVSTTNEKLFF
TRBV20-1	CSARAGGGYTF
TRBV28	CASSGPSNEKLFF
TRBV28	CASSTPGGPYEQYF
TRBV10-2	CASSERGAYSEKLFF
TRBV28	CASSSSDYRGEQYF
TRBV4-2	CASSPSPGEADTQYF
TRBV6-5	CASSRTGSANGALHF
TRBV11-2	CASSLAGQSSNTEAFF
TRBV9	CASSAPGGTEAFF
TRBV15	CATSGDRGPYEQYF
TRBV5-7	CASSLGFRDRGNNSPLHF
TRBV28	CASKGPRQPLSGNTIYF
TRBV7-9	CASSRTGSSGNTIYF
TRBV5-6	CASSHLYETNTGELFF